The clone carrying this T cell receptor (beta chain) was observed a few times. CDR1 LGHDT and CDR2 YNNKEL come from the germline V gene (reference sequence). Trimming cost V 0 bases and J 5 bases, with 4 bases left between them. The CDR3 runs 12 residues. This record belongs to a study of blood T cells in healthy people across ages. A J-beta primer mix and a sample-barcoded 5' primer were used in a second PCR of roughly 6 to 12 cycles. TCRdb re-called the 5' RACE reads through MiXCR, storing one row per CDR3 protein. The profile shows more than 700,000 distinct CDR3 sequences, 50% to 65% of them singletons.

The J gene is TRBJ2-5, the V gene TRBV3-1; D unclear. The TCR originated in a man older than 75 in good health. The sample was blood. The CDR3 coding sequence is TGTGCCAGCAGCCAAGATCTTGAGACCCAGTACTTC. Translation: CASSQDLETQYF.